The 26 T cell receptor beta chains listed next were all sequenced from one sample in a study of molecular identifiers for immune sequencing clone quantification. TCRdb used MiXCR to reprocess the PCR reads, holding one entry per CDR3 protein. This sample has a few hundred thousand distinct CDR3 sequences; around 23% occur once, and the top ten carry roughly 0.79%. Specimen: naive CD8+ T cells from blood, with Jurkat cell RNA spiked in. The subset here: FACS-sorted CD8+CD4-CCR7+CD45RA+ naive T cells. The receptors stem from a human donor in good health. Some libraries in this study had Jurkat cell RNA spiked in.

This CDR3 is CASSQGAEGLSPLHF. The CDR3 DNA follows: TGCGCCAGCAGCCAAGGGGCTGAAGGTCTATCACCCCTCCACTTT. This rearrangement joins TRBV4-1 to TRBJ1-6; D ambiguous. This CDR3 region has 15 residues. Looked up from germline, CDR1 is MGHRA and CDR2 is YSYEKL. Trimming pared 1 base from V and 10 bases from J, leaving 14 bases between.

This clonotype has a count of ten or more. V is TRBV4-3 and J is TRBJ2-3; the D gene could be TRBD1 or TRBD2 (5 bases each). V lost 1 base and J lost 4, with 12 bases in between. Germline CDR1 reads LGHNA; CDR2 reads YSLEER. The CDR3 spans 15 residues. In nucleotides, the CDR3 is TGCGCCAGCAGCCAAGGGGACGTTGGCGCAGATACGCAGTATTTT. Translating gives CASSQGDVGADTQYF.

In its sample, this clonotype was seen many times. CDR3 DNA sequence: TGTGCCAGCAGCCCCGCGGAAGTGTGGGCAGATACGCAGTATTTT. Its protein product is CASSPAEVWADTQYF. V and J are TRBV9 and TRBJ2-3; no firm D call. The germline CDR1 and CDR2 sequences are SGDLS and YYNGEE. Deletions cut 4 bases from V and 4 bases from J, with 16 bases between. The CDR3 sequence is 15 residues long.

This clonotype was counted many times. This chain links TRBV11-2 with TRBJ2-4, with no clear D. Germline V CDR1 and CDR2: SGHAT, FQNNGV. The CDR3 has 15 amino acids. V was pared by 1 base and J by 8 bases, with 15 bases between. The CDR3 loop is CASSLVTASGDIQYF. The CDR3 bases are TGTGCCAGCAGCTTAGTCACAGCGAGTGGAGACATTCAGTACTTC.

This clonotype was seen more than once but under ten times. The chain joins TRBV28 to TRBJ1-1; D not resolved. CDR3 length equals 13 residues. The V end was cut by 3 bases, the J end by 0 bases, with 5 bases between. CDR1 and CDR2 (germline): MDHEN, SYDVKM. CDR3 nucleotide sequence: TGTGCCAGCAGTTTCAACCTGAACACTGAAGCTTTCTTT. It specifies CASSFNLNTEAFF. Looking up the rest from reference TRBV28 and TRBJ1-1 gives the full variable domain: DVKVTQSSRYLVKRTGEKVFLECVQDMDHENMFWYRQDPGLGLRLIYFSYDVKMKEKGDIPEGYSVSREKKERFSLILESASTNQTSMYLCASSFNLNTEAFFGQGTRLTVV.

This clonotype was observed at least ten times. This sequence joins TRBV5-6 and TRBJ1-1, with 8 positions matching TRBD1. CDR1 is SGHDT, CDR2 YYEEEE, per germline. This CDR3 spans 15 amino acids. After removal of 0 bases from V and 1 base from J, the junction contained 2 bases not matched to a gene. The CDR3 bases are TGTGCCAGCAGCTTGGAGGACAGGGAGAACACTGAAGCTTTCTTT. It yields the protein CASSLEDRENTEAFF. The full variable domain, with the rest looked up from reference TRBV5-6 and TRBJ1-1, is DAGVTQSPTHLIKTRGQQVTLRCSPKSGHDTVSWYQQALGQGPQFIFQYYEEEERQRGNFPDRFSGHQFPNYSSELNVNALLLGDSALYLCASSLEDRENTEAFFGQGTRLTVV.

This chain connects TRBV7-9 to TRBJ2-5; D unclear. This CDR3 region has 13 residues. V lost 5 bases and J 2 bases, leaving 9 bases between the germline ends. Germline V gene lookup returns CDR1 SEHNR and CDR2 FQNEAQ (reference sequence). The CDR3 loop reads CASSLSQQETQYF. CDR3 nucleotide sequence: TGTGCCAGCAGCCTGAGTCAGCAAGAGACCCAGTACTTC.

As concerns this clonotype: One end of the junction is discordant with germline, which a read error may explain. The chain combines TRBV20-1 with TRBJ2-2; D is unresolved. The CDR3 has 15 residues. The germline V gene has CDR1 DFQATT and CDR2 SNEGSKA (reference sequence). CDR3 nucleotides: TGTAGTGCTAGTCAATATCAAGGGTTACTGGGGGAGCTGTTTTTT. Translating gives CSASQYQGLLGELFF.

Many counts were recorded for this clonotype. V and J are TRBV5-5 and TRBJ1-4; no clear D. There are 16 residues in the CDR3. Germline CDR1 reads SGHKS; CDR2 reads YYEKEE (reference sequence). V lost 0 bases and J 2 bases, leaving 11 bases between the germline ends. For the CDR3, the DNA is TGTGCCAGCAGCTTGGAAGGCGGGCCCACTAATGAAAAACTGTTTTTT. Residues: CASSLEGGPTNEKLFF.

The chain uses TRBV5-1 and TRBJ2-2; 14 nucleotides align to TRBD2. The V gene end was trimmed by 3 bases and the J gene end by 4 bases; junction bases not matched to a gene: 5. Germline V gives CDR1 SGHRS, CDR2 YFSETQ. CDR3 length: 17 amino acids. Here the CDR3 DNA reads TGCGCCAGCAGCTCCGGACTAGCGGGAGGACTCACCGGGGAGCTGTTTTTT. The encoded protein is CASSSGLAGGLTGELFF.

Of note for this clonotype: Possible read error: a much larger clone is one base away. It is likely a read error, because the conserved phenylalanine at the end of the CDR3 is missing. This sequence joins TRBV7-6 and TRBJ2-3; TRBD1 aligns across 10 bases. Germline CDR1 SGHVS, CDR2 FNYEAQ. The J segment lost 2 bases and the V segment lost 7 bases, leaving 9 bases of the junction unmatched. The CDR3 runs to 16 residues. The CDR3: CASKAGTGDPTDTQYL. Here the CDR3 DNA reads TGTGCCAGCAAGGCCGGGACAGGGGATCCCACAGATACGCAGTATCTT.

This clonotype came up many times. CDR3 loop: CASSLLTTDTQYF. The DNA of the CDR3 is TGTGCCAGCAGCTTACTGACCACAGATACGCAGTATTTT. The rearrangement uses TRBV11-2 and TRBJ2-3; no firm D call. Trimming removed 2 bases at V and 2 bases at J, with 5 bases between. The CDR3 is 13 residues long. Germline V lookup: CDR1 SGHAT, CDR2 FQNNGV.

A note on this clonotype: A much more abundant neighbour one base away suggests this may be a read error. The genes are TRBV28 and TRBJ2-3; 10 bases map to TRBD2. Trimming removed 4 bases from V and 0 bases from J; junction bases left unmatched: 13. This CDR3 is built from 19 residues. Germline V gene sequence: CDR1 MDHEN, CDR2 SYDVKM. CDR3 DNA: TGTGCCAGCAGTTCCCCTTTCGTGGCTAGCGGGAGTAGCACAGATACGCAGTATTTT. It yields the protein CASSSPFVASGSSTDTQYF.

This clonotype was found a few times. The chain is built from TRBV12-3 or TRBV12-4 and TRBJ2-2; the match to TRBD1 covers 7 bases. J was trimmed by 5 bases and V by 7 bases; bases with no gene match: 10. CDR3 size: 15 residues. CDR3 in amino acids: CASKPGTAGTGELFF. The CDR3 DNA sequence: TGTGCCAGCAAACCCGGGACAGCTGGGACCGGGGAGCTGTTTTTT.

In this sample, this clonotype turned up many times. The V call is TRBV13, the J call TRBJ2-7; 15 bases match TRBD2. The CDR3 totals 14 residues. Germline V gene lookup returns CDR1 PRHDT and CDR2 FYEKMQ (reference sequence). The ends lost 5 bases at V and 7 bases at J; junction bases unmatched: 3. CDR3 sequence reads: CASSPGTSGREQYF. The CDR3 bases are TGTGCCAGCAGCCCCGGGACTAGCGGGAGGGAGCAGTACTTC.

This clonotype was observed a handful of times. The chain joins TRBV6-2 or TRBV6-3 to TRBJ2-7; TRBD2 agrees at 12 bases. CDR1 and CDR2 from the germline V gene are MNHEY and SVGEGT. The CDR3 consists of 18 residues. The ends lost 0 bases at V and 2 bases at J; junction bases unmatched: 8. The CDR3 region is CASSYSQIRLAGAYEQYF. Here the CDR3 DNA reads TGTGCCAGCAGTTACTCACAGATACGACTAGCGGGAGCCTACGAGCAGTACTTC.

For the CDR3, the DNA is TGTGCCACCAGTGAGCCCACACCTGTCGCGAACACCGGGGAGCTGTTTTTT. It is translated as CATSEPTPVANTGELFF. The chain joins TRBV24-1 to TRBJ2-2; unclear D gene. Germline CDR1 is KGHDR and CDR2 is SFDVKD. This CDR3 comprises 17 residues. V was trimmed by 4 bases and J by 0 bases, leaving 14 bases between them.

This chain joins TRBV24-1 and TRBJ2-2; D is possibly TRBD1 (6 bases). Germline V gene data show CDR1 as KGHDR and CDR2 as SFDVKD. The CDR3 spans 16 residues. The V and J ends lost 9 bases and 0 bases respectively, with 16 bases between them. CDR3 in DNA: TGTGCCACCGGAATCCGACGGGACACGAACACCGGGGAGCTGTTTTTT. As protein: CATGIRRDTNTGELFF.

V usage is TRBV3-1 and J usage is TRBJ2-5; 11 bases are shared with TRBD1. This CDR3 is 16 amino acids long. Germline V gene data show CDR1 as LGHDT and CDR2 as YNNKEL (reference sequence). V shed 3 bases and J 5 bases; nucleotides not matched to a gene: 8. The CDR3 sequence: CASSHYGQGALETQYF. In DNA, the CDR3 is TGTGCCAGCAGCCACTACGGACAGGGGGCTCTGGAGACCCAGTACTTC.

This clonotype was detected many times. The rearrangement uses TRBV6-2 or TRBV6-3 and TRBJ2-1; TRBD1 might be the D (5 bases). Trimming pared 8 bases from V and 9 bases from J, leaving 11 bases between. This CDR3 spans 11 amino acids. The germline V gene has CDR1 MNHEY and CDR2 SVGEGT. CDR3 protein: CASFQGSEQFF. As DNA, the CDR3 is TGTGCCAGCTTCCAGGGAAGTGAGCAGTTCTTC.

This clonotype was detected a few times. V gene TRBV6-6 combines with J gene TRBJ2-2, with D possibly being TRBD2 (6 bases). The ends were cut back, 5 bases at V and 5 bases at J, with 12 bases in the middle. The germline gives CDR1 MNHNY, CDR2 SVGAGI (reference sequence). This CDR3 has 14 amino acids. CDR3 bases: TGTGCCAGCAGTCCCCCGGGAGAAACCGGGGAGCTGTTTTTT. Translation gives CASSPPGETGELFF.

Regarding this clonotype: A read error may explain this, as a much larger clone is one base away. The chain carries TRBV28 and TRBJ1-5; D is possibly TRBD1 (6 bases). The CDR3 spans 15 residues. Germline V gene lookup returns CDR1 MDHEN and CDR2 SYDVKM. The CDR3 region has the DNA TGTCCCAGCAGTTTATCTAGGCAGGGGTATCAGCCCCAGCATTTT. This gives the protein CPSSLSRQGYQPQHF. Full variable domain (remainder filled in from reference TRBV28 and TRBJ1-5): DVKVTQSSRYLVKRTGEKVFLECVQDMDHENMFWYRQDPGLGLRLIYFSYDVKMKEKGDIPEGYSVSREKKERFSLILESASTNQTSMYLCPSSLSRQGYQPQHFGDGTRLSIL.

This clonotype appeared a few times. The chain recombines TRBV7-9 with TRBJ1-5, with 9 positions matching TRBD1. Germline assignment: CDR1 SEHNR and CDR2 FQNEAQ (reference sequence). The CDR3 covers 14 residues. J was trimmed by 6 bases and V by 5 bases; bases with no gene match: 5. This CDR3 reads CASSGGTGTQPQHF. The DNA of the CDR3 is TGTGCCAGCAGCGGGGGGACAGGGACTCAGCCCCAGCATTTT.

In regard to this clonotype: No conserved phenylalanine or tryptophan ends this CDR3, so it is likely a read error. The CDR3 nucleotides are TGTGCCAGCAGTTATCAGGGGGCCCAATTTGAGCAGTTCATC. It translates to CASSYQGAQFEQFI. This sequence joins TRBV27 and TRBJ2-1; TRBD1 aligns across 8 bases. V was pared by 4 bases and J by 9 bases, with 8 bases of the junction left unmatched. In germline, CDR1 is MNHEY, CDR2 SMNVEV (reference sequence). The CDR3 runs 14 residues.

This clonotype was seen a handful of times. V gene TRBV9 combines with J gene TRBJ2-7; 12 bases are a match to TRBD2. The CDR3 extends over 14 amino acids. J gave up 5 bases and V 6 bases, and 6 bases lay outside the gene matches. Per the germline V gene, CDR1 is SGDLS and CDR2 is YYNGEE. The DNA of the CDR3 is TGTGCCAGCACCGGTGGACTAGCGGGAAACGAGCAGTACTTC. Encoded protein: CASTGGLAGNEQYF.

This clonotype was seen a handful of times. V is TRBV23-1 and J is TRBJ2-7, with 12 nucleotides matching TRBD2. TRBV23-1 is an open reading frame, and its role is uncertain. Germline trimming cut 4 bases from V and 0 bases from J; bases unmatched to any gene: 10. The CDR3 has 18 amino acids. For the CDR3, the DNA is TGCGCCAGCAGTCCACTAGCGGGAGGCTTTATAAGCTCCTACGAGCAGTACTTC. Translating gives CASSPLAGGFISSYEQYF.